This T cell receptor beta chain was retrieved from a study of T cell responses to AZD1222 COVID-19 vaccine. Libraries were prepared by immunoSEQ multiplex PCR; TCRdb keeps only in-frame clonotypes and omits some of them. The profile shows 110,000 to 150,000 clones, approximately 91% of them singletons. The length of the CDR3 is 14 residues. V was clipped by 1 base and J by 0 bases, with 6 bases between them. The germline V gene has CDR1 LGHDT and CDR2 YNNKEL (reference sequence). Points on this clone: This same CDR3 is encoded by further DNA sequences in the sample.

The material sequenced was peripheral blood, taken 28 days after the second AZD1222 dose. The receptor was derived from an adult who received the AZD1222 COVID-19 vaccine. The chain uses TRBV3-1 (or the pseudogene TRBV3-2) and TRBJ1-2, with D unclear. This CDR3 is CASSQVRANYGYTF. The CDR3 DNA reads TGTGCCAGCAGCCAAGTGCGAGCTAACTATGGCTACACCTTC.